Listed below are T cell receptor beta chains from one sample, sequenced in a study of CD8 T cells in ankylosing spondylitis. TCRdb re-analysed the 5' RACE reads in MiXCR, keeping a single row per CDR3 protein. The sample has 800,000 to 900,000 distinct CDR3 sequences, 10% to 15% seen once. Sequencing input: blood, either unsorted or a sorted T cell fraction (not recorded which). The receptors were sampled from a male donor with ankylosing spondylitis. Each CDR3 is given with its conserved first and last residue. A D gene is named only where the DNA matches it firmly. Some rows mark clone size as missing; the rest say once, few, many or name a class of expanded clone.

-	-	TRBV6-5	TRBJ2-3	CASSYSRGGVGTDTQYF	TGTGCCAGCAGTTACTCGAGGGGGGGCGTAGGCACAGATACGCAGTATTTT
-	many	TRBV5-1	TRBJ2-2	CASSLGVGADTNTGELFF	TGCGCCAGCAGCTTGGGAGTAGGGGCAGACACGAACACCGGGGAGCTGTTTTTT
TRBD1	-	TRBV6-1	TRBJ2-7	CASSPPPGQGNEQYF	TGTGCCAGCAGTCCCCCTCCGGGACAGGGGAACGAGCAGTACTTC
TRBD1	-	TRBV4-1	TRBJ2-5	CASSVTGGGLNWETQYF	TGCGCCAGCAGCGTTACAGGGGGCGGATTAAATTGGGAGACCCAGTACTTC
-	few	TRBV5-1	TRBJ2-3	CATSTGPSPGDTQYF	TGCGCCACCTCAACCGGGCCGTCTCCGGGAGATACGCAGTATTTT
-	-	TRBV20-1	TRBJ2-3	CSASPLLPQMTDTQYF	TGCAGTGCTTCTCCGTTACTTCCCCAAATGACAGATACGCAGTATTTT
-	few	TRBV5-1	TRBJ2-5	CASSLEHFQETQYF	TGCGCCAGCAGCTTGGAGCACTTCCAAGAGACCCAGTACTTC
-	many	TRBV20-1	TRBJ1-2	CSARETHSRSYGYTF	TGCAGTGCTAGAGAAACGCACAGCCGATCCTATGGCTACACCTTC
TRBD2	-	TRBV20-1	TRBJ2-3	CSATGTSGVPSTDTQYF	TGCAGTGCTACAGGGACTAGCGGGGTACCTAGCACAGATACGCAGTATTTT
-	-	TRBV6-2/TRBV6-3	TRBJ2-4	CASSLRVWGDIQYF	TGTGCCAGCAGTCTCAGGGTCTGGGGGGACATTCAGTACTTC
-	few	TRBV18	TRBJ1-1	CASSPQGNSDEAFF	TGTGCCAGCTCACCACAGGGGAACAGTGATGAAGCTTTCTTT
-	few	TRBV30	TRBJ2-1	CAWSVRSTTYNEQFF	TGTGCCTGGAGTGTCCGCTCCACTACCTACAATGAGCAGTTCTTC
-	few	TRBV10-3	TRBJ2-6	CAISELSNSGANVLTF	TGTGCCATCAGTGAGTTGTCTAACTCTGGGGCCAACGTCCTGACTTTC
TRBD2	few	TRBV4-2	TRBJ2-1	CASSQVGQPSGRYDNEQFF	TGTGCCAGCAGCCAAGTAGGCCAGCCTAGCGGGAGGTACGACAATGAGCAGTTCTTC
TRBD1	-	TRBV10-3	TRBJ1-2	CAISGDRNYGYTF	TGTGCCATCAGTGGGGACAGGAACTATGGCTACACCTTC
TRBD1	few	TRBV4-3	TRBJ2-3	CASSQDWGTDKAYF	TGCGCCAGCAGCCAAGATTGGGGGACAGATAAGGCGTATTTT
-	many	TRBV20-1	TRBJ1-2	CSASKQVDGGYTF	TGCAGTGCTAGTAAACAGGTTGACGGTGGCTACACCTTC
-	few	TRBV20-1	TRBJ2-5	CSAKGVGETQYF	TGCAGTGCTAAAGGGGTAGGGGAGACCCAGTACTTC
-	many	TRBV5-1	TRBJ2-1	CASSLKEFRFF	TGCGCCAGCAGCTTGAAAGAGTTTCGGTTCTTC
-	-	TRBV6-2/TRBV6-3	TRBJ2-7	CASSYEAGGRYEQYF	TGTGCCAGCAGTTACGAGGCAGGCGGACGGTACGAGCAGTACTTC
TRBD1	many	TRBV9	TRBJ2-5	CASSPRTGSMEETQYF	TGTGCCAGCAGCCCTCGGACAGGGTCTATGGAAGAGACCCAGTACTTC
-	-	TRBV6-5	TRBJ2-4	CASSYSPGQAKNIQYF	TGTGCCAGCAGTTACTCGCCTGGGCAGGCCAAAAACATTCAGTACTTC
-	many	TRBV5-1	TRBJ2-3	CASSLGEGTQYF	TGCGCCAGCAGCTTAGGGGAAGGTACGCAGTATTTT
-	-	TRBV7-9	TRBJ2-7	CASSLVGGGGEQYF	TGTGCCAGCAGCTTAGTTGGAGGGGGCGGAGAGCAGTACTTC